These 21 T cell receptor beta chains share one sample of origin, sequenced in a study of T-cell reconstitution after alpha-beta-depleted transplantation in children. Unique molecular identifiers were built into the TCRbeta library. TCRdb passed the PCR reads through MiXCR, listing each CDR3 protein once. Here the sample spans about 150,000 distinct CDR3 sequences, approximately 10% being singletons. The specimen was PBMCs, collected before TCRalphabeta/CD19-depleted stem cell transplant. The receptors originated from a boy between 2 and 10 years old with acute myeloid leukemia, due to receive a stem cell transplant.

This clonotype was seen only a few times. Its ends do not fully match the called genes, so a read error is possible. The chain employs TRBV20-1 and TRBJ2-4; the D is unclear. The CDR3 loop spans 15 amino acids. Germline lookup yields CDR1 DFQATT and CDR2 SNEGSKA (reference sequence). The CDR3 is CSARGTAIAKNIQYF. The CDR3 DNA sequence: TGCAGTGCCAGAGGAACAGCAATAGCCAAAAACATTCAGTACTTC.

The sample holds many counts of this clonotype. The J gene is TRBJ2-5, the V gene TRBV11-2; 8 nucleotides match TRBD2. From germline, CDR1 is SGHAT and CDR2 FQNNGV. The CDR3 covers 15 residues. V dropped 5 bases and J dropped 7; count of bases not matched to a gene: 12. In DNA form, the CDR3 reads TGTGCCAGCAGCCCCCACCAGGGGCGGGAGGTGACCCAGTACTTC. This gives the protein CASSPHQGREVTQYF.

There are many counts of this clonotype. The rearrangement joins TRBV7-9 to TRBJ2-5; TRBD2 aligns across 11 bases. The V gene's germline CDR1 is SEHNR and CDR2 FQNEAQ (reference sequence). CDR3 length equals 16 residues. Trimming took 2 bases from V and 4 from J; bases not matched to a gene: 6. The CDR3 DNA reads as TGTGCCAGCAGCTTATATAGCGGGGGGGCCGGAGAGACCCAGTACTTC. This encodes CASSLYSGGAGETQYF.

Many counts were recorded for this clonotype. The chain couples TRBV11-2 to TRBJ1-2; 8 nucleotides align to TRBD1. Germline V lookup: CDR1 SGHAT, CDR2 FQNNGV. The ends lost 1 base at V and 2 bases at J; junction bases unmatched: 3. The CDR3 runs to 15 residues. CDR3 in amino acids: CASSLGQGKNYGYTF. For the CDR3, the DNA is TGTGCCAGCAGCTTAGGACAGGGGAAAAACTATGGCTACACCTTC. Together with reference TRBV11-2 and TRBJ1-2, the CDR3 gives the full variable domain: EAGVAQSPRYKIIEKRQSVAFWCNPISGHATLYWYQQILGQGPKLLIQFQNNGVVDDSQLPKDRFSAERLKGVDSTLKIQPAKLEDSAVYLCASSLGQGKNYGYTFGSGTRLTVV.

On this clonotype: This may be a read error, as it is one base from a much larger clone. The chain joins TRBV5-1 to TRBJ2-1; D is ambiguous. CDR3 length: 16 residues. CDR1 SGHRS and CDR2 YFSETQ come from the germline V gene. V lost 3 bases and J lost 2, with 15 bases in between. CDR3: CASSWEIGFAYNEQFF. Here the CDR3 DNA reads TGCGCCAGCAGCTGGGAAATCGGCTTCGCCTACAATGAGCAGTTCTTC.

At least ten counts were recorded for this clonotype. The chain is built from TRBV11-2 and TRBJ2-1, with 8 bases fitting TRBD2. The CDR3 covers 17 residues. Trimming cost V 5 bases and J 8 bases; bases outside gene matches: 17. The germline CDR1 and CDR2 sequences are SGHAT and FQNNGV. The CDR3 nucleotides read TGTGCCAGCAGCCGCCGACTAGGTGGCGGGAGGAGGGATGAGCAGTTCTTC. Protein product: CASSRRLGGGRRDEQFF.

This clonotype has just a few counts. V usage is TRBV11-2 and J usage is TRBJ1-2; D possibly corresponds to TRBD1 (5 bases). From germline, CDR1 is SGHAT and CDR2 FQNNGV. CDR3 length equals 13 residues. Trimming removed 3 bases at V and 6 bases at J, with 11 bases between. The DNA of the CDR3 is TGTGCCAGCAGCTTCGGGGGGAAGGATGGCTACACCTTC. This gives the protein CASSFGGKDGYTF.

The V and J genes are TRBV5-4 and TRBJ2-1; 7 bases are shared with TRBD2. This CDR3 comprises 14 residues. The germline gives CDR1 SGHNT, CDR2 YYREEE (reference sequence). V lost 5 bases and J lost 6; bases outside the gene matches: 8. CDR3 nucleotide sequence: TGTGCCAGCAGTTCCACCGGGGGGACCAATGAGCAGTTCTTC. Amino acids: CASSSTGGTNEQFF.

This clonotype occurred many times. The V and J genes are TRBV10-3 and TRBJ2-1; D gene unclear. Per germline, CDR1 ENHRY and CDR2 SYGVKD. Trimming removed 0 bases at V and 2 bases at J, with 11 bases between. The CDR3 is 16 residues long. The CDR3 DNA reads TGTGCCATCAGTGAGTCGATATTAGTTCCCTACAATGAGCAGTTCTTC. Its protein is CAISESILVPYNEQFF.

This clonotype came up once. The genes are TRBV11-2 and TRBJ1-5, with TRBD1 as a possible D gene (6 bases). CDR1 is SGHAT, CDR2 FQNNGV, per germline. The CDR3 has 16 residues. The germline V and J ends were trimmed by 1 base and 0 bases, with 10 bases remaining between them. CDR3 DNA: TGTGCCAGCAGCTTAGTAGGGGGTTTTAGCAATCAGCCCCAGCATTTT. The encoded protein is CASSLVGGFSNQPQHF. Looking up the rest from reference TRBV11-2 and TRBJ1-5 gives the full variable domain: EAGVAQSPRYKIIEKRQSVAFWCNPISGHATLYWYQQILGQGPKLLIQFQNNGVVDDSQLPKDRFSAERLKGVDSTLKIQPAKLEDSAVYLCASSLVGGFSNQPQHFGDGTRLSIL.

V and J are TRBV19 and TRBJ1-1, with 8 bases aligning to TRBD1. Germline-derived CDR1 and CDR2 are LNHDA and SQIVND (reference sequence). Unmatched junction bases numbered 4, after V lost 6 bases and J lost 4 bases. The CDR3 is made up of 13 amino acids. CDR3 region: CASRDRGGTEAFF. Written as DNA, the CDR3 is TGTGCCAGTAGAGACAGGGGAGGCACTGAAGCTTTCTTT.

This clonotype was detected many times. V usage is TRBV6-5 and J usage is TRBJ2-1; 12 bases line up with TRBD2. Germline CDR1 and CDR2: MNHEY and SVGAGI. The CDR3 has 17 residues. V lost 2 bases to trimming and J lost 3 bases; unmatched junction nucleotides: 5. The CDR3 is CASSYASGRGNYNEQFF. CDR3 coding DNA: TGTGCCAGCAGTTACGCTAGCGGGAGGGGTAACTACAATGAGCAGTTCTTC.

Ten or more counts support this clonotype. The chain has TRBV12-3 or TRBV12-4 and TRBJ1-6; 7 nucleotides agree with TRBD1. V shed 5 bases and J 7 bases; nucleotides not matched to a gene: 17. This CDR3 is built from 18 residues. The CDR3 sequence: CASSLSGGQADQNSPLHF. In DNA, the CDR3 is TGTGCCAGCAGTCTATCTGGCGGACAGGCAGACCAGAATTCACCCCTCCACTTT.

This clonotype was seen ten or more times. The genes are TRBV3-1 and TRBJ2-1; 8 bases agree with TRBD2. Trimming removed 2 bases from V and 7 bases from J; junction bases left unmatched: 10. CDR3 length equals 16 residues. Germline V lookup: CDR1 LGHDT, CDR2 YNNKEL (reference sequence). The DNA of the CDR3 is TGTGCCAGCAGCCAAACTCCGGGCGGGAGGAGGAATGAGCAGTTCTTC. Protein product: CASSQTPGGRRNEQFF.

This clonotype was detected many times. The gene calls are TRBV2 and TRBJ2-3; 10 nucleotides line up with TRBD2. Germline V gene lookup returns CDR1 SNHLY and CDR2 FYNNEI. The CDR3 is made up of 16 amino acids. The J segment lost 5 bases and the V segment lost 4 bases, leaving 9 bases of the junction unmatched. CDR3 sequence: CASSGVQLAGRDTQYF. The DNA of the CDR3 is TGTGCCAGCAGTGGAGTTCAACTAGCGGGGCGAGATACGCAGTATTTT.

This clonotype has at least ten counts. The rearrangement joins TRBV30 to TRBJ1-3; no reliable D call. CDR1 and CDR2 from the germline V gene are GTSNPN and SVGIG (reference sequence). The V end was cut by 2 bases, the J end by 0 bases, with 8 bases between. CDR3 length: 14 residues. Written as DNA, the CDR3 is TGTGCCTGGAGTACGACAACCTCTGGAAACACCATATATTTT. Protein product: CAWSTTTSGNTIYF.

The rearrangement uses TRBV5-6 and TRBJ2-3; tentatively, D is TRBD1 (7 bases). This CDR3 comprises 14 residues. The V and J ends lost 7 bases and 6 bases respectively, with 18 bases between them. Germline V gene sequence: CDR1 SGHDT, CDR2 YYEEEE. The CDR3 loop reads CASGHGTAGDTQYF. The CDR3 DNA reads TGTGCCAGCGGCCACGGGACAGCGGGCGATACGCAGTATTTT.

The sample holds many counts of this clonotype. The chain recombines TRBV9 with TRBJ1-4, with 10 nucleotides matching TRBD1. V trimming: 4 bases; J trimming: 3 bases; junction bases outside the gene matches: 3. The germline V gene encodes CDR1 SGDLS and CDR2 YYNGEE. This CDR3 has 15 residues. The CDR3 region is CASSLGQGANEKLFF. In DNA form, the CDR3 reads TGTGCCAGCAGCCTAGGACAGGGGGCTAATGAAAAACTGTTTTTT.

This clonotype was detected ten times or more. The chain links TRBV14 to TRBJ2-2; 8 bases map to TRBD2. The V and J ends lost 3 bases and 0 bases, in that order; junction bases with no gene match: 6. CDR3 size: 17 residues. Looked up from germline, CDR1 is SGHDN and CDR2 is FVKESK. The CDR3 sequence is CASSQFAGGANTGELFF. DNA for the CDR3: TGTGCCAGCAGCCAGTTCGCGGGGGGCGCGAACACCGGGGAGCTGTTTTTT. Filled out from reference TRBV14 and TRBJ2-2, the complete variable domain reads EAGVTQFPSHSVIEKGQTVTLRCDPISGHDNLYWYRRVMGKEIKFLLHFVKESKQDESGMPNNRFLAERTGGTYSTLKVQPAELEDSGVYFCASSQFAGGANTGELFFGEGSRLTVL.

This clonotype was counted only a few times. The chain links TRBV28 to TRBJ2-5, with 11 bases matching TRBD2. The CDR3 contains 16 residues. The J segment lost 5 bases and the V segment lost 6 bases, leaving 11 bases of the junction unmatched. Germline V CDR1 and CDR2: MDHEN, SYDVKM. The CDR3 coding sequence is TGTGCCAGCAGCCATCTAGCGGGAGGTCGGCAGGAGACCCAGTACTTC. Protein product: CASSHLAGGRQETQYF.

In regard to this clonotype: It may be a read error: a sequence one base away is much more abundant. The chain employs TRBV5-6 and TRBJ1-2, with a tentative D call TRBD1 (5 bases). The CDR3 runs to 14 residues. V was cut by 3 bases and J by 4 bases, with 13 bases left in between. Per the germline V gene, CDR1 is SGHDT and CDR2 is YYEEEE. Here the CDR3 reads CASSSTRVIYGYTF. Here the CDR3 DNA reads TGTGCCAGCAGCTCGACCAGGGTTATCTATGGCTACACCTTC.